The clone carrying this TCR beta chain was recorded only once. The CDR3 totals 13 residues. Trimming cost V 4 bases and J 4 bases, with 8 bases left between them. Germline V CDR1 and CDR2: WNHNN, SYGVQD (reference sequence). These data belong to a study of response to subunit inactivated influenza vaccine. TCRdb called the RT-PCR reads again in MiXCR, with one record for every CDR3 protein. The table has 650,000 to 700,000 distinct CDR3 sequences, approximately 14% seen once; the top ten hold roughly 12%. The starting material was PBMCs from blood, obtained about 12 days after vaccination. The chain has TRBV10-1 and TRBJ2-1; the D is unclear. The receptor was derived from a man aged 45 to 65 who received an inactivated influenza vaccine. Here the CDR3 reads CASSALRYNEQFF. The CDR3 DNA reads as TGCGCCAGCAGTGCCCTCCGATACAATGAGCAGTTCTTC.